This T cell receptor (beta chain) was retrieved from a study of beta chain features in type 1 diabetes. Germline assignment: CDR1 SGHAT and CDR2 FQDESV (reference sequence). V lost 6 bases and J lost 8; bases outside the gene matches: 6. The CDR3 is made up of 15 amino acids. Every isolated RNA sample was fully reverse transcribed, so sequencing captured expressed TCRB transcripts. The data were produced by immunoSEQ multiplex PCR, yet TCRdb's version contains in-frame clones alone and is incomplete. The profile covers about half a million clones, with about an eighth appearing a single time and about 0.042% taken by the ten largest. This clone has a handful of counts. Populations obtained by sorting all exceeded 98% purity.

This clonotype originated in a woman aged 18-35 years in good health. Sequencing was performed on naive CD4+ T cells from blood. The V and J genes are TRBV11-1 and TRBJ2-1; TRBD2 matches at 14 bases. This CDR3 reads CASSFGLAGGYEQFF. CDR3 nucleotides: TGTGCCAGCAGTTTCGGACTAGCGGGAGGCTATGAGCAGTTCTTC.